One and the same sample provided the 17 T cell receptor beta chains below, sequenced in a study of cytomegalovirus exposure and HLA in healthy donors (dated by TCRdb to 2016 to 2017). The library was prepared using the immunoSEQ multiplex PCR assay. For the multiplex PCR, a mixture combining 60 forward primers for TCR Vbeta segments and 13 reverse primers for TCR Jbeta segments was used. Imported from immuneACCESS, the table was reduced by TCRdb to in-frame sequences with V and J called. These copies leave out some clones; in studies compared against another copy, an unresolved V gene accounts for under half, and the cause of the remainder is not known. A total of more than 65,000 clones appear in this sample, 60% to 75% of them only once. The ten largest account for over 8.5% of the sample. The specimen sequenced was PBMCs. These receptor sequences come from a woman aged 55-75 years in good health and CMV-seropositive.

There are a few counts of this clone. CDR3 bases: TGTGCCAGCAGATCAGGGTCGAACACTGAAGCTTTCTTT. It translates to CASRSGSNTEAFF. The J gene is TRBJ1-1, the V gene TRBV2; TRBD1 might be the D (5 bases). The CDR3 covers 13 residues. Trimming pared 6 bases from V and 1 base from J, leaving 9 bases between. Germline lookup yields CDR1 SNHLY and CDR2 FYNNEI.

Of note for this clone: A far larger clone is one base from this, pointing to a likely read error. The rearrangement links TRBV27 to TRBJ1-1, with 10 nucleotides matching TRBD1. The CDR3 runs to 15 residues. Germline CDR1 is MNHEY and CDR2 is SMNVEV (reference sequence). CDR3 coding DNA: TGTGCCAGCAAACTGACAGGGGGCCTGAACACTGAACCTTTCTTT. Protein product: CASKLTGGLNTEPFF.

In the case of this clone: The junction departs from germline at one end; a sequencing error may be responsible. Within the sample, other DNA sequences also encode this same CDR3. CDR3: CASGAPHSPLHF. The CDR3 DNA reads TGTGCCAGCGGGGCGCCTCATTCACCCCTCCATTTT. V and J are TRBV9 and TRBJ1-6; perhaps TRBD1 as D (5 bases). This CDR3 contains 12 residues. Germline V CDR1 and CDR2: SGDLS, YYNGEE. The whole variable domain, remainder taken from reference TRBV9 and TRBJ1-6, is DSGVTQTPKHLITATGQRVTLRCSPRSGDLSVYWYQQSLDQGLQFLIQYYNGEERAKGNILERFSAQQFPDLHSELNLSSLELGDSALYFCASGAPHSPLHFGNGTRLTVT.

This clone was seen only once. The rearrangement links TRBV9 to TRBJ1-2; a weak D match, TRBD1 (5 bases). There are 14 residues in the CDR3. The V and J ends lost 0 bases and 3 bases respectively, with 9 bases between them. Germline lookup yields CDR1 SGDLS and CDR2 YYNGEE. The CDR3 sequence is CASSVAGGHYGYTF. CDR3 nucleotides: TGTGCCAGCAGCGTAGCGGGGGGACACTATGGCTACACCTTC.

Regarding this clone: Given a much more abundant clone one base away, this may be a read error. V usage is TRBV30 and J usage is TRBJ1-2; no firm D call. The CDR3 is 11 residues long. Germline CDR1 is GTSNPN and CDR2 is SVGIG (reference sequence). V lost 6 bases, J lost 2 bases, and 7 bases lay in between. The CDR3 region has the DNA TGTGCCTGCCAAATCAACTATGGCTACACCTTC. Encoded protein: CACQINYGYTF. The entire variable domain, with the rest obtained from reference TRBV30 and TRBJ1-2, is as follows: SQTIHQWPATLVQPVGSPLSLECTVEGTSNPNLYWYRQAAGRGLQLLFYSVGIGQISSEVPQNLSASRPQDRQFILSSKKLLLSDSGFYLCACQINYGYTFGSGTRLTVV.

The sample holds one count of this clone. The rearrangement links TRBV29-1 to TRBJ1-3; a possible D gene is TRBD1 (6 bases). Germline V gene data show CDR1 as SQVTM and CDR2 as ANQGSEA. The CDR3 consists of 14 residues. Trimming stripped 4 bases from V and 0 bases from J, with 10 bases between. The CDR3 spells CSVVRGGSGNTIYF. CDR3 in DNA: TGCAGCGTTGTGCGAGGGGGCTCTGGAAACACCATATATTTT.

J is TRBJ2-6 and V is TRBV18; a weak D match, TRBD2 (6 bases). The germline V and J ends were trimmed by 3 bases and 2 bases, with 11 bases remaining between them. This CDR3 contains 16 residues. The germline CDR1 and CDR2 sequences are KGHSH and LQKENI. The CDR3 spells CASSPAGGTGANVLTF. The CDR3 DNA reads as TGTGCCAGCTCACCCGCCGGGGGTACTGGGGCCAACGTCCTGACTTTC.

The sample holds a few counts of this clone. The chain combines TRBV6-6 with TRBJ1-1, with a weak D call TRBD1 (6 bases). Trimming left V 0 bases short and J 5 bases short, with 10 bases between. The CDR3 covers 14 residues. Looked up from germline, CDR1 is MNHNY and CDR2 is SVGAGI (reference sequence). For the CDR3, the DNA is TGTGCCAGCAGTTACTCAGAGGGGGAAACTGAAGCTTTCTTT. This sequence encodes CASSYSEGETEAFF.

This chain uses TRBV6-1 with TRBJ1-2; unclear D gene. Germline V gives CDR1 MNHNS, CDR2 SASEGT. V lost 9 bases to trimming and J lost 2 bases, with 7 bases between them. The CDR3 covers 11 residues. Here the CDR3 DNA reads TGTGCCAGATACGGGAACTATGGCTACACCTTC. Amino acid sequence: CARYGNYGYTF.

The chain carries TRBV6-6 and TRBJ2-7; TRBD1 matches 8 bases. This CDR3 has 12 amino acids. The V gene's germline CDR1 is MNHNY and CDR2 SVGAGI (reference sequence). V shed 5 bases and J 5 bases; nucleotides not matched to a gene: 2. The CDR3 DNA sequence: TGTGCCAGCAGTCGACAGGGGAACGAGCAGTACTTC. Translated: CASSRQGNEQYF.

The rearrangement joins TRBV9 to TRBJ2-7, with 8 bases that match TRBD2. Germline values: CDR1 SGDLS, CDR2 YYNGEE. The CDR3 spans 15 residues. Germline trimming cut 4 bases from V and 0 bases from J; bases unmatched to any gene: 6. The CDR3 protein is CASSSGGGSSYEQYF. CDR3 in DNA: TGTGCCAGCAGCTCGGGGGGGGGAAGCTCCTACGAGCAGTACTTC.

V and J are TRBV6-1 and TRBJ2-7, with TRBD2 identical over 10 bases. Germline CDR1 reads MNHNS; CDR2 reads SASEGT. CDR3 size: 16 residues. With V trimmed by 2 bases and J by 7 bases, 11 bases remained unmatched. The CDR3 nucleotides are TGTGCCAGCAGTGAAAATATAGCGGGAGGCGAGCGGGAGCAGTACTTC. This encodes CASSENIAGGEREQYF.

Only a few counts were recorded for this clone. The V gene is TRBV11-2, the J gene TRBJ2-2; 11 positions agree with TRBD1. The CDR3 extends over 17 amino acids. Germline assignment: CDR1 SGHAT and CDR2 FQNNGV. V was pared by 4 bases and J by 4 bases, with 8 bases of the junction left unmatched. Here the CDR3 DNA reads TGTGCCAGCAGCTACCGGACAGGGGGCAGGGGCACCGGGGAGCTGTTTTTT. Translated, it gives CASSYRTGGRGTGELFF. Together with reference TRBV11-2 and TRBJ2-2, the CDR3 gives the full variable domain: EAGVAQSPRYKIIEKRQSVAFWCNPISGHATLYWYQQILGQGPKLLIQFQNNGVVDDSQLPKDRFSAERLKGVDSTLKIQPAKLEDSAVYLCASSYRTGGRGTGELFFGEGSRLTVL.

The CDR3 sequence is CASIVQGAGYGYTF. CDR3 nucleotide sequence: TGTGCCAGCATCGTTCAGGGGGCGGGCTATGGCTACACCTTC. The V and J genes are TRBV6-1 and TRBJ1-2; 8 positions match TRBD1. With V trimmed by 7 bases and J by 4 bases, 8 bases remained unmatched. Germline CDR1 reads MNHNS; CDR2 reads SASEGT. The CDR3 spans 14 residues.

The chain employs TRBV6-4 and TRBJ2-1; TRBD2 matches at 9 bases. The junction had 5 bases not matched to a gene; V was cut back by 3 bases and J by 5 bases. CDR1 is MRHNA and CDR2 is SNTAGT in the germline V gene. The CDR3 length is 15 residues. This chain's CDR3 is CASSDTRGGHNEQFF. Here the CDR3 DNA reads TGTGCCAGCAGTGATACGCGGGGGGGGCACAATGAGCAGTTCTTC.

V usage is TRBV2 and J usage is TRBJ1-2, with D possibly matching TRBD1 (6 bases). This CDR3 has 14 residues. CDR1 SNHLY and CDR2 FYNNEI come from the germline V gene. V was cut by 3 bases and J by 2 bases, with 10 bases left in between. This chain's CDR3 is CASSDRGRNYGYTF. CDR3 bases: TGTGCCAGCAGTGACAGGGGCCGCAACTATGGCTACACCTTC.

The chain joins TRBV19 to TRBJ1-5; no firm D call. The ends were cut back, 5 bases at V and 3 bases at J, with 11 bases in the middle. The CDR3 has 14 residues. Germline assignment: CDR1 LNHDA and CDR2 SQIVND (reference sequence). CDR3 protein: CASSWAVANQPQHF. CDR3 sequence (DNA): TGTGCCAGTAGTTGGGCAGTCGCCAATCAGCCCCAGCATTTT.